This TCR beta chain is from a study of T cell repertoires in cytomegalovirus infection. To note about this clonotype: The antigen is not known.

In germline, CDR1 is SGHTA, CDR2 FQGNSA. The CDR3 is 18 amino acids. V dropped 4 bases and J dropped 4 bases, with 25 bases sitting between them. Via MiXCR, TCRdb re-called the reads, giving one row per CDR3 protein. The sample has 310,000 or so distinct CDR3 sequences, just under 25% seen once. This sequence originates from a human donor in good health (CMV status not recorded). Some clones in this sample may be carry-over from other donors' samples. J is TRBJ2-5 and V is TRBV7-2; maybe TRBD1 (5 bases). Here the sequenced sample was cultured PBMCs, taken from culture after CMV antigen stimulation. This chain's CDR3 is CASSSQLFKDIFGETQYF. As DNA, the CDR3 is TGTGCCAGCAGCTCACAACTCTTTAAGGACATCTTTGGAGAGACCCAGTACTTC. The entire variable domain, with the rest obtained from reference TRBV7-2 and TRBJ2-5, is as follows: GAGVSQSPSNKVTEKGKDVELRCDPISGHTALYWYRQSLGQGLEFLIYFQGNSAPDKSGLPSDRFSAERTGGSVSTLTIQRTQQEDSAVYLCASSSQLFKDIFGETQYFGPGTRLLVL.